This entry features one TCR beta chain sequence. Antigen: not known. The data originate from a study of OX40 agonist ivuxolimab in advanced cancers. Findings and caveats of the study: Average numbers of expanded clones were greater in CD8+ T cells than in CD4+.

Repertoires were generated with immunoSEQ multiplex PCR, while TCRdb's copy carries only in-frame clones and drops some. The data hold roughly 40,000 clones, with around 89% observed a single time. V was clipped by 4 bases and J by 1 base, with 10 bases between them. The CDR3 has 15 residues. Germline CDR1 is MNHEY and CDR2 is SVGAGI. The sequencing used CD4+ or CD8+ T cells sorted from blood, collected in a trial of the OX40 agonist ivuxolimab. V is TRBV6-5 and J is TRBJ1-4; unclear D gene. The TCR sequence derives from an adult with an advanced solid tumor such as melanoma, head and neck, liver or kidney cancer. The CDR3: CASSLFGVTNEKLFF. As DNA, the CDR3 is TGTGCCAGCAGTTTATTCGGGGTAACTAATGAAAAACTGTTTTTT.